This T cell receptor (beta chain) came from a study of T-cell reconstitution after alpha-beta-depleted transplantation in children. Findings of the study overall: Surviving thymic progenitors and recipient T cells were the source of high TCRbeta diversity at day 60 in some patients. When one year had passed after transplant, most T-cell counts and diversity came from newly produced T cells. Several hundred graft clones that had expanded were reportedly the source of alpha-beta T cells about two months after transplant.

Researchers prepared the TCRbeta library using unique molecular identifiers, the study reports. TCRdb analysed the PCR reads with MiXCR anew, one entry per CDR3 protein. The sample comprises about 160,000 distinct CDR3 sequences, around 10% of which are singletons, and over 10% rests with the top ten. This clonotype occurred many times. Its matching antigen is unknown. Germline V gene lookup returns CDR1 DFQATT and CDR2 SNEGSKA (reference sequence). This CDR3 spans 15 amino acids. The ends lost 1 base at V and 4 bases at J; junction bases unmatched: 4. This material consisted of PBMCs, taken before TCRalphabeta/CD19-depleted stem cell transplant. The rearrangement uses TRBV20-1 and TRBJ1-1; 12 bases fit TRBD1. The receptor's source is a boy between 2 and 10 years old with acute myeloid leukemia, due to receive a stem cell transplant. CDR3 nucleotide sequence: TGCAGTGCTAGAGTCTTGGGACAGGGGGCCACTGAAGCTTTCTTT. This encodes CSARVLGQGATEAFF.